The next 24 T cell receptor beta chains were all read from a single sample in a study of T-cell reconstitution after alpha-beta-depleted transplantation in children. Construction of the TCRbeta library involved unique molecular identifiers. TCRdb re-derived calls from the PCR reads in MiXCR, one entry per CDR3 protein. Among under 250,000 distinct CDR3 sequences listed, roughly 18% were seen once. Here the sequenced sample was PBMCs, mostly from graft donor cells, taken 360 days after TCRalphabeta/CD19-depleted stem cell transplant. The source of these receptors is a male patient between 2 and 15 years old who had a stem cell transplant for acute lymphoblastic leukemia, so the T cells may come from the graft donor.

The chain recombines TRBV10-3 with TRBJ2-7; 7 positions match TRBD1. V shed 4 bases, J shed 3 bases, and the junction held 6 bases outside the gene matches. The CDR3 has 14 residues. Germline assignment: CDR1 ENHRY and CDR2 SYGVKD. The CDR3 region has the DNA TGTGCCATCAGTGGGACAGGCGCCCACTACGAGCAGTACTTC. Translating gives CAISGTGAHYEQYF.

The chain combines TRBV6-2 or TRBV6-3 with TRBJ2-7; TRBD2 matches 8 bases. CDR1 MNHEY and CDR2 SVGEGT come from the germline V gene. J lost 4 bases, V lost 2 bases, and 7 bases had no gene match. CDR3 size: 15 residues. The DNA for the CDR3 is TGTGCCAGCAGTTACGGAGGACTAGCCCTGTACGAGCAGTACTTC. It translates to CASSYGGLALYEQYF.

This clonotype has a handful of counts. The chain combines TRBV12-3 or TRBV12-4 with TRBJ1-1; maybe TRBD1 (6 bases). V was clipped by 7 bases and J by 0 bases, with 15 bases between them. The CDR3 runs to 15 residues. In DNA form, the CDR3 reads TGTGCCAGCACCGGGACAAGAAATATGAACACTGAAGCTTTCTTT. Translation gives CASTGTRNMNTEAFF.

This clonotype came up once. The V and J genes are TRBV18 and TRBJ2-3; possibly TRBD1 for D (6 bases). Germline V gene data show CDR1 as KGHSH and CDR2 as LQKENI. With 3 bases removed from V and 3 bases from J, the gap between germline ends came to 16 bases. The CDR3 extends over 16 amino acids. CDR3 DNA: TGTGCCAGCTCACCTTTACAGGGTGGGTTAACAGATACGCAGTATTTT. As protein: CASSPLQGGLTDTQYF.

This rearrangement joins TRBV20-1 to TRBJ2-7, with 10 nucleotides matching TRBD2. Germline CDR1 and CDR2: DFQATT and SNEGSKA (reference sequence). The CDR3 is made up of 13 amino acids. V shed 6 bases, J shed 4 bases, and the junction held 6 bases outside the gene matches. The CDR3 spells CSATSGGEYEQYF. The DNA of the CDR3 is TGCAGTGCAACAAGCGGGGGGGAATACGAGCAGTACTTC.

The V call is TRBV2, the J call TRBJ2-2; D remains unclear. CDR1 and CDR2 from the germline V gene are SNHLY and FYNNEI. V lost 7 bases and J lost 3, with 3 bases in between. This CDR3 region has 11 residues. Here the CDR3 reads CASTDTGELFF. The CDR3 DNA sequence: TGTGCCAGCACAGACACCGGGGAGCTGTTTTTT.

This clonotype turned up a few times. The chain is built from TRBV6-4 and TRBJ2-1; TRBD2 aligns across 7 bases. J gave up 2 bases and V 2 bases, and 6 bases lay outside the gene matches. Germline CDR1 and CDR2: MRHNA and SNTAGT. This CDR3 contains 16 residues. The DNA for the CDR3 is TGTGCCAGCAGTGACGGGGGGAGGGTTACCTACAATGAGCAGTTCTTC. Its protein product is CASSDGGRVTYNEQFF.

This clonotype was seen a handful of times. This chain joins TRBV7-2 and TRBJ2-7; 7 positions agree with TRBD1. Trimming took 2 bases from V and 4 from J; bases not matched to a gene: 5. Per germline, CDR1 SGHTA and CDR2 FQGNSA. The CDR3 has 14 amino acids. This CDR3 reads CASSLLGQPYEQYF. CDR3 coding DNA: TGTGCCAGCAGCTTATTGGGACAGCCTTACGAGCAGTACTTC.

This clonotype was recorded a few times. Here the CDR3 reads CASSITRDPTDTQYF. The CDR3 DNA reads TGTGCCAGCAGCATCACACGCGACCCCACAGATACGCAGTATTTT. The genes are TRBV7-9 and TRBJ2-3; unclear D gene. Looked up from germline, CDR1 is SEHNR and CDR2 is FQNEAQ (reference sequence). V was pared by 5 bases and J by 2 bases, with 14 bases between. The CDR3 loop spans 15 amino acids.

The chain recombines TRBV12-3 or TRBV12-4 with TRBJ2-5; TRBD1 matches at 9 bases. V lost 2 bases to trimming and J lost 2 bases; unmatched junction nucleotides: 6. The CDR3 totals 16 residues. The CDR3 reads CASSLQTGTGQETQYF. The CDR3 coding sequence is TGTGCCAGCAGTTTACAAACCGGGACAGGGCAAGAGACCCAGTACTTC.

The chain combines TRBV5-6 with TRBJ2-7, with no clear D. The length of the CDR3 is 13 residues. Trimming pared 4 bases from V and 4 bases from J, leaving 12 bases between. Per germline, CDR1 SGHDT and CDR2 YYEEEE. For the CDR3, the DNA is TGTGCCAGCAGCGCTCGGACCCATTACGAGCAGTACTTC. It encodes CASSARTHYEQYF.

This rearrangement joins TRBV7-3 to TRBJ2-3, with 11 bases matching TRBD2. Germline CDR1 reads SGHTA; CDR2 reads FQGTGA. The CDR3 length is 21 residues. V lost 4 bases, J lost 0 bases, and 18 bases stayed unmatched. The CDR3 spells CASSSPTSGDNQRISTDTQYF. For the CDR3, the DNA is TGTGCCAGCAGCTCCCCGACTAGCGGGGATAACCAACGCATTAGCACAGATACGCAGTATTTT.

V is TRBV6-1 and J is TRBJ2-2; 9 bases align to TRBD1. Per the germline V gene, CDR1 is MNHNS and CDR2 is SASEGT. J lost 6 bases, V lost 6 bases, and 5 bases had no gene match. There are 14 residues in the CDR3. DNA of the CDR3: TGTGCCAGCAGACGGGACAGGGAATCCGGGGAGCTGTTTTTT. Translating it yields CASRRDRESGELFF.

This chain uses TRBV18 with TRBJ1-1; unclear D gene. V lost 3 bases, J lost 5 bases, and 16 bases lay in between. The CDR3 contains 15 residues. The germline V gene encodes CDR1 KGHSH and CDR2 LQKENI. The CDR3 coding sequence is TGTGCCAGCTCACCTTCGACCAATGCCTTAACTGAAGCTTTCTTT. Amino acids: CASSPSTNALTEAFF.

In this sample, this clonotype turned up a few times. The chain recombines TRBV6-5 with TRBJ1-1; the D gene is possibly TRBD1 (5 bases). The germline gives CDR1 MNHEY, CDR2 SVGAGI. The CDR3 spans 14 residues. Trimming left V 6 bases short and J 1 base short, with 12 bases between. For the CDR3, the DNA is TGTGCCAGCAGCCTGGGACTGTCGAACACTGAAGCTTTCTTT. It is translated as CASSLGLSNTEAFF.

This clonotype was counted a few times. The rearrangement links TRBV2 to TRBJ2-1; the match to TRBD1 covers 8 bases. The CDR3 sequence is 16 residues long. Germline V gives CDR1 SNHLY, CDR2 FYNNEI. After removal of 1 base from V and 5 bases from J, the junction contained 7 bases not matched to a gene. The CDR3 coding sequence is TGTGCCAGCAGTGAAGGACAGGGGAGATTGCACAATGAGCAGTTCTTC. Its translation is CASSEGQGRLHNEQFF. The full variable domain, with the rest looked up from reference TRBV2 and TRBJ2-1, is EPEVTQTPSHQVTQMGQEVILRCVPISNHLYFYWYRQILGQKVEFLVSFYNNEISEKSEIFDDQFSVERPDGSNFTLKIRSTKLEDSAMYFCASSEGQGRLHNEQFFGPGTRLTVL.

This clonotype has just a few counts. CDR3 region: CASSPTGDYNEQFF. DNA of the CDR3: TGTGCCAGCTCACCAACGGGGGACTACAATGAGCAGTTCTTC. The chain carries TRBV18 and TRBJ2-1, with D maybe TRBD2 (6 bases). The CDR3 extends over 14 amino acids. With 2 bases removed from V and 3 bases from J, the gap between germline ends came to 8 bases. The germline gives CDR1 KGHSH, CDR2 LQKENI.

This clonotype was detected a few times. One base away lies a much larger clone, so this may be a sequencing read error. The chain joins TRBV12-3 or TRBV12-4 to TRBJ2-1, with D hard to call. The CDR3 sequence is 11 residues long. V lost 4 bases and J lost 8, with 6 bases in between. The CDR3 loop is CASSSWDEQFF. In nucleotides, the CDR3 is TGTGCCAGCAGTTCCTGGGATGAGCAGTTCTTC.

This clonotype was found a few times. The chain recombines TRBV5-5 with TRBJ1-1; D unresolved. Germline CDR1 and CDR2: SGHKS and YYEKEE (reference sequence). This CDR3 comprises 15 residues. Trimming removed 2 bases from V and 1 base from J, with 12 bases in between. In DNA, the CDR3 is TGTGCCAGCAGCTTAATAGTTCGTCCGAACACTGAAGCTTTCTTT. Translating gives CASSLIVRPNTEAFF.

The chain has TRBV24-1 and TRBJ2-5, with D possibly being TRBD1 or TRBD2 (6 bases each). The germline gives CDR1 KGHDR, CDR2 SFDVKD. This CDR3 is built from 17 residues. Trimming left V 4 bases short and J 3 bases short, with 20 bases between. This CDR3 reads CATSDRTRGDREETQYF. CDR3 DNA: TGTGCCACCAGTGACCGTACGAGGGGGGATCGGGAAGAGACCCAGTACTTC.

This sequence joins TRBV2 and TRBJ1-6, with D tentatively TRBD1 (5 bases). Germline values: CDR1 SNHLY, CDR2 FYNNEI. Trimming removed 4 bases from V and 10 bases from J, with 17 bases in between. The CDR3 runs 15 residues. The CDR3 coding sequence is TGTGCCAGCAGTGTGGCGGGACTCATAGGATCACCCCTCCACTTT. As protein: CASSVAGLIGSPLHF.

The sample holds a few counts of this clonotype. J is TRBJ2-7 and V is TRBV19; tentative D call: TRBD1 (5 bases). The CDR3 is 13 residues long. V was clipped by 6 bases and J by 7 bases, with 16 bases between them. Germline CDR1 reads LNHDA; CDR2 reads SQIVND (reference sequence). The CDR3 DNA is TGTGCCAGTAGCCGACAGATCTCTCGAGAGCAGTACTTC. The encoded protein is CASSRQISREQYF. The variable domain in full, completed from reference TRBV19 and TRBJ2-7, reads DGGITQSPKYLFRKEGQNVTLSCEQNLNHDAMYWYRQDPGQGLRLIYYSQIVNDFQKGDIAEGYSVSREKKESFPLTVTSAQKNPTAFYLCASSRQISREQYFGPGTRLTVT.

This clonotype has only a few counts. J is TRBJ2-1 and V is TRBV9, with 9 bases matching TRBD2. Germline values: CDR1 SGDLS, CDR2 YYNGEE. J was trimmed by 5 bases and V by 2 bases; bases with no gene match: 5. This CDR3 is built from 15 residues. The CDR3 sequence is CASSVGVAGDNEQFF. CDR3 DNA sequence: TGTGCCAGCAGCGTTGGGGTAGCGGGGGACAATGAGCAGTTCTTC.

The chain recombines TRBV5-5 with TRBJ2-2; 8 bases align to TRBD1. CDR1 and CDR2 (germline): SGHKS, YYEKEE (reference sequence). This CDR3 contains 17 residues. With V trimmed by 2 bases and J by 1 base, 7 bases remained unmatched. The DNA of the CDR3 is TGTGCCAGCAGCTTTACTCCCGGACAGGGGAACACCGGGGAGCTGTTTTTT. It yields the protein CASSFTPGQGNTGELFF.